This TCR beta chain is from a study of T cells in Graves' hyperthyroidism and ophthalmopathy. Points from the study as a whole: Most expanded thyroid clonotypes above 0.001 recurred in blood.

Lactation, pregnancy, other autoimmune disease or uncontrolled infection led to exclusion of patients. Clinical symptoms, serum thyroxine and TRAb, thyroid ultrasound and orbital computed tomography were used for the diagnoses. This CDR3 has 16 amino acids. Germline V CDR1 and CDR2: LNHDA, SQIVND (reference sequence). As to this clonotype: Its antigen is still unknown. A read error may produce the germline difference seen at one junction end.

The investigators amplified TCR beta CDR3 regions from RNA transcripts. A first-round RT-PCR of the TCR CDR3 used the HTBI primer set. TCRdb recomputed calls from the multiplex PCR reads with MiXCR, one row per CDR3 protein. This table holds fewer than 600,000 distinct CDR3 sequences, approximately 14% found once. This sequence was found in a woman in her late teens or twenties with Graves' hyperthyroidism. The sequencing sample was made of blood. V and J are TRBV19 and TRBJ2-2; TRBD2 matches at 15 bases. CDR3 bases: TGTGTCAGTAGTAAGGGACTAGCGGGGGGCACCGGGGAGCTGTTTTTT. Residues: CVSSKGLAGGTGELFF. The full variable domain, with the rest looked up from reference TRBV19 and TRBJ2-2, is DGGITQSPKYLFRKEGQNVTLSCEQNLNHDAMYWYRQDPGQGLRLIYYSQIVNDFQKGDIAEGYSVSREKKESFPLTVTSAQKNPTAFYLCVSSKGLAGGTGELFFGEGSRLTVL.